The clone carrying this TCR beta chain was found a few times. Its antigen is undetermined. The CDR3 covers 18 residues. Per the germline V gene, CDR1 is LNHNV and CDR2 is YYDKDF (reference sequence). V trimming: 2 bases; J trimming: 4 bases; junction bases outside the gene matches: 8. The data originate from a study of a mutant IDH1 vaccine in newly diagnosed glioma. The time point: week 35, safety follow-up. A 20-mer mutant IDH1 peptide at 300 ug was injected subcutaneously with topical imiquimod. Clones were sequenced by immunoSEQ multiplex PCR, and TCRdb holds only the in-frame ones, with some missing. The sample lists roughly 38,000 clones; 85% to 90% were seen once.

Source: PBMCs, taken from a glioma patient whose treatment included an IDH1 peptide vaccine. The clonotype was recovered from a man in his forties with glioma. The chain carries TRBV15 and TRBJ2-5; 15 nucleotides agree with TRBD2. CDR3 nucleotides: TGTGCCACCAGCAGAAGTCCTAGGACTAGCGGGAGGGGAGAGACCCAGTACTTC. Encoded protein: CATSRSPRTSGRGETQYF. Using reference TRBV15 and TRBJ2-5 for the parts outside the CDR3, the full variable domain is DAMVIQNPRYQVTQFGKPVTLSCSQTLNHNVMYWYQQKSSQAPKLLFHYYDKDFNNEADTPDNFQSRRPNTSFCFLDIRSPGLGDTAMYLCATSRSPRTSGRGETQYFGPGTRLLVL.